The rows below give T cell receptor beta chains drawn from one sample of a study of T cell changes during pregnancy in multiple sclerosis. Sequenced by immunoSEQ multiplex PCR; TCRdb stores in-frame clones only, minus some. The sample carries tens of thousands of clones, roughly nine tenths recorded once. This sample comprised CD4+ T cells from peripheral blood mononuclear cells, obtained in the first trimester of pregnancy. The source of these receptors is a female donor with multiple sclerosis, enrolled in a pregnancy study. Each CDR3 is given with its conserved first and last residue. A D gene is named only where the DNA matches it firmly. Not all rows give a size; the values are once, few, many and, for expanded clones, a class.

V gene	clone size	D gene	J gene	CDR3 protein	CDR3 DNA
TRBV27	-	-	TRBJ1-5	CASSQGQGNQPQHF	TGTGCCAGCAGCCAGGGGCAGGGGAATCAGCCCCAGCATTTT
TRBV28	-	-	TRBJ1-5	CASILNGASNQPQHF	TGTGCCAGTATCCTCAACGGAGCTAGCAATCAGCCCCAGCATTTT
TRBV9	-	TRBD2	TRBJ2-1	CASRGLAENEQFF	TGTGCCAGCAGGGGACTAGCGGAAAATGAGCAGTTCTTC
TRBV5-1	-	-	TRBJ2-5	CASSLNVQGSFGETQYF	TGCGCCAGCAGCTTGAATGTCCAGGGGAGTTTCGGGGAGACCCAGTACTTC
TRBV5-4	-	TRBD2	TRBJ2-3	CASSGTSGGSTSTDTQYF	TGTGCCAGCAGCGGCACTAGCGGGGGATCAACTAGCACAGATACGCAGTATTTT
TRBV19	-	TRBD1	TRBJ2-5	CASSIDRGGYETQYF	TGTGCCAGTAGTATTGACCGAGGGGGCTATGAGACCCAGTACTTC
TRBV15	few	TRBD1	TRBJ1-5	CATSSGQGARGNQPQHF	TGTGCCACCAGCTCAGGACAGGGGGCGAGAGGGAATCAGCCCCAGCATTTT
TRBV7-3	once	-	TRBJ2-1	CASSLMVGSYNEQFF	TGTGCCAGCAGCTTAATGGTCGGTTCCTACAATGAGCAGTTCTTC
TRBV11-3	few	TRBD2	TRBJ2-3	CASSTGLAGLPGADTQYF	TGTGCCAGCAGCACCGGACTAGCGGGATTACCGGGGGCGGATACGCAGTATTTT
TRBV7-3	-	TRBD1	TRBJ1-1	CASSLQGARTEAFF	TGTGCCAGCAGCCTACAGGGGGCGCGGACTGAAGCTTTCTTT
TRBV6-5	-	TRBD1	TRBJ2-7	CASRADRRTYEQYF	TGTGCCAGCAGAGCGGACAGGCGCACCTACGAGCAGTACTTC
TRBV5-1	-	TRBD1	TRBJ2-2	CASQGADTGELFF	TGCGCCAGCCAGGGGGCGGACACCGGGGAGCTGTTTTTT
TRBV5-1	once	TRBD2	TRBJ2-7	CASSLGGLADLARQYF	TGCGCCAGCAGCTTGGGAGGACTAGCGGATTTGGCAAGGCAGTACTTC
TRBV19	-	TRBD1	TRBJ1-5	CACRTGTNQPQHF	TGTGCCTGCCGGACAGGGACCAATCAGCCCCAGCATTTT
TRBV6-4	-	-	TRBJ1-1	CASSAKQGTEAFF	TGTGCCAGCAGTGCCAAACAGGGAACTGAAGCTTTCTTT
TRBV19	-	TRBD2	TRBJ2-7	CASSTRTSGLYEQYF	TGTGCCAGTAGTACCCGGACTAGCGGGCTCTACGAGCAGTACTTC
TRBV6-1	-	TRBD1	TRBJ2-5	CASSEEDRGSRTQYF	TGTGCCAGCAGTGAAGAGGACAGGGGTTCCAGGACCCAGTACTTC
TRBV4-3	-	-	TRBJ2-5	CASSQDWRDSGTQYF	TGCGCCAGCAGCCAAGATTGGAGGGACTCTGGGACCCAGTACTTC
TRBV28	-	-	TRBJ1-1	CASTFSLNTEAFF	TGTGCCAGCACCTTCAGTCTTAACACTGAAGCTTTCTTT
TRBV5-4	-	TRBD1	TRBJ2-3	CASSLDRGLTDTQYF	TGTGCCAGCAGCTTAGACAGGGGGCTTACAGATACGCAGTATTTT
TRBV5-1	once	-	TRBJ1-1	CASSSAGAPEAFF	TGCGCCAGCAGCTCAGCAGGGGCCCCTGAAGCTTTCTTT
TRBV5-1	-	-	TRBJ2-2	CASSSGQITRTGELFF	TGCGCCAGCAGCTCAGGACAGATTACTCGCACCGGGGAGCTGTTTTTT
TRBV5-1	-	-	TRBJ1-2	CASSPGQTKPPNYGYTF	TGCGCCAGCAGCCCTGGACAGACCAAGCCTCCTAACTATGGCTACACCTTC
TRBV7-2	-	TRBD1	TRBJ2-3	CASSYSDRGTDTQYF	TGTGCCAGCAGCTACTCCGACAGGGGCACAGATACGCAGTATTTT
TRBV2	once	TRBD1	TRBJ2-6	CASRDRDRALSGANVLTF	TGTGCCAGCAGGGACCGGGACAGGGCTTTATCTGGGGCCAACGTCCTGACTTTC
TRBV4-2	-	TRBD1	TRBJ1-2	CASSQAIGGGHGYTF	TGTGCCAGCAGCCAAGCAATTGGAGGGGGCCATGGCTACACCTTC
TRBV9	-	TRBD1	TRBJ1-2	CASNRQGASRFDGYTF	TGTGCCAGCAATCGACAGGGGGCGTCGAGGTTCGATGGCTACACCTTC
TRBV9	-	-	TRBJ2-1	CASSTSPNWSYNEQFF	TGTGCCAGCAGCACTAGCCCGAACTGGTCCTACAATGAGCAGTTCTTC